This is a list of T cell receptor beta chains from one sample in a study of blood T cell repertoires in COVID-19. Sequencing used immunoSEQ multiplex PCR; TCRdb keeps in-frame clones, though not all of them. The sample contains 15,000 to 20,000 clones, roughly 89% of which appear only once. The source material was peripheral blood. The receptor set was obtained from a woman aged 80 or older with COVID-19, enrolled during active disease. The CDR3 runs from the conserved cysteine through the conserved F or W. A D gene is named only where the DNA matches it firmly. Some rows mark clone size as missing; the rest say once, few, many or name a class of expanded clone.

d_call j_call v_call clone_size cdr3_nt cdr3_aa
TRBD1 TRBJ1-5 TRBV19 few TGTGCCAGTAGCGAACAGGGGGGTAATCAGCCCCAGCATTTT CASSEQGGNQPQHF
TRBD2 TRBJ2-3 TRBV18 NA TGTGCCAGCTCACCACTCGGACTAGCAGCAGATACGCAGTATTTT CASSPLGLAADTQYF
NA TRBJ2-1 TRBV9 NA TGTGCCAGCAGCGTAGTGCCTAGCCCTAATTGGAATGAGCAGTTCTTC CASSVVPSPNWNEQFF
NA TRBJ1-1 TRBV7-3 NA TGTGCCAGCAGCCCTTCCCGGGGGAACACTGAAGCTTTCTTT CASSPSRGNTEAFF
NA TRBJ1-6 TRBV10-3 NA TGTGCCATCAGGCCTTCAGGGGCTGGAAATAATTCACCCCTCCACTTT CAIRPSGAGNNSPLHF
NA TRBJ1-2 TRBV6-6 NA TGTGCCAGCAGTCCCGGGGAGTCAGCCTATGGCTACACCTTC CASSPGESAYGYTF
TRBD2 TRBJ2-3 TRBV7-2 NA TGTGCCAGCAGCATCAGACTAGCGGGGGGCACAGATACGCAGTATTTT CASSIRLAGGTDTQYF
TRBD2 TRBJ2-1 TRBV7-2 NA TGTGCCAGCAGCTTAATTGGCGGGAGTAGGGATGAGCAGTTCTTC CASSLIGGSRDEQFF
NA TRBJ1-2 TRBV19 NA TGTGCCAGTAGTCTCCGGTCTCAAAACTATGGCTACACCTTC CASSLRSQNYGYTF
NA TRBJ2-7 TRBV13 NA TGTGCCAGCAGTCCCCCCGCCGGTAGCTCCTACGAGCAGTACTTC CASSPPAGSSYEQYF
TRBD1 TRBJ1-1 TRBV5-1 NA TGCGCCAGCAGCTTGGGGATGACAGGGCCGATGAACACTGAAGCTTTCTTT CASSLGMTGPMNTEAFF
NA TRBJ2-7 TRBV2 NA TGTGCTAGCTCGGGACAATTAGAGGGCGAGCAGTACTTC CASSGQLEGEQYF
NA TRBJ2-7 TRBV10-1 NA TGCGCCATGGGGGAGGACGAGCAGTACTTC CAMGEDEQYF
NA TRBJ1-1 TRBV10-2 NA TGCGCCAGCGTACAGGGAACTGAAGCTTTCTTT CASVQGTEAFF
NA TRBJ1-2 TRBV23-1 NA TGCGCCAGCAACCCCCCGCCATGGGGGGGCCCAGATGGCTACACCTTC CASNPPPWGGPDGYTF
TRBD1 TRBJ1-1 TRBV6-5 NA TGTGCCAGCAGTTACTATCAGGGGGGAGGTGAAGCTTTCTTT CASSYYQGGGEAFF
NA TRBJ1-1 TRBV7-2 NA TGTGCCAGCAGCTGGGCCTCCACCACTGAAGCTTTCTTT CASSWASTTEAFF
NA TRBJ2-5 TRBV18 NA TGTGCCAGCTCACCAGGGGGAGGCGAGACCCAGTACTTC CASSPGGGETQYF
TRBD1 TRBJ2-7 TRBV6-5 NA TGTGCCAGCCTATCCAGTACAGGGGCCTATATTTACTTC CASLSSTGAYIYF
NA TRBJ1-1 TRBV4-2 NA TGTGCCAGCAGCCAAGGGCTCCGGAGCGGTGGCACTGAAGCTTTCTTT CASSQGLRSGGTEAFF
NA TRBJ2-2 TRBV5-1 NA TGCGCCAGCAGCTCACCCTCAGGGTCGGTCACCGGGGAGCTGTTTTTT CASSSPSGSVTGELFF
NA TRBJ1-5 TRBV19 NA TGTGCCAGTAGTGCGGCTTATAGCAATCAGCCCCAGCATTTT CASSAAYSNQPQHF
TRBD1 TRBJ2-7 TRBV6-5 NA TGTGCCAGTGAGAAGACAGGGTCCTACGAGCAGTACTTC CASEKTGSYEQYF
NA TRBJ1-1 TRBV15 once TGTGCCACCAGCAGAGATGTCCAGGGAGCTTTCTTT CATSRDVQGAFF